This entry lists 22 T cell receptor beta chains sequenced from one sample in a study of blood T cell repertoires in COVID-19. The protocol was immunoSEQ multiplex PCR, while the TCRdb copy is restricted to in-frame clones and leaves out a portion. This table has a few hundred thousand clones, around 85% appearing once. Sequenced: peripheral blood. These receptors were obtained from a woman aged 45-65 years with acute or convalescent COVID-19.

The chain combines TRBV6-4 with TRBJ1-5; tentatively, D is TRBD1 (5 bases). V was cut by 6 bases and J by 7 bases, with 10 bases left in between. Germline V gene data show CDR1 as MRHNA and CDR2 as SNTAGT. This CDR3 is 12 amino acids long. The CDR3 reads CASRRQKQPQHF. CDR3 DNA sequence: TGTGCCAGCAGACGACAGAAGCAGCCCCAGCATTTT.

The chain is built from TRBV7-2 and TRBJ2-3, with D possibly being TRBD2 (5 bases). The V gene's germline CDR1 is SGHTA and CDR2 FQGNSA. The CDR3 runs to 16 residues. The V gene lost 6 bases and the J gene lost 2 bases, with 18 bases spanning the gap. As DNA, the CDR3 is TGTGCCAGCAGTCCTCGCGCTAGCAGCCCCACAGATACGCAGTATTTT. It encodes CASSPRASSPTDTQYF.

The V gene is TRBV19, the J gene TRBJ1-6; 9 bases align to TRBD1. Trimming removed 10 bases from V and 6 bases from J; junction bases left unmatched: 4. The CDR3 extends over 13 amino acids. Per germline, CDR1 LNHDA and CDR2 SQIVND (reference sequence). CDR3: CAIGTGSNSPLHF. The CDR3, as DNA: TGTGCCATCGGGACAGGGAGTAATTCACCCCTCCACTTT.

This clone was seen a handful of times. This chain links TRBV27 with TRBJ1-4, with a weak D call TRBD1 (5 bases). With 3 bases removed from V and 10 bases from J, the gap between germline ends came to 12 bases. Germline CDR1 is MNHEY and CDR2 is SMNVEV (reference sequence). This CDR3 spans 13 amino acids. The CDR3 is CASSFGGGRKLFF. The CDR3 nucleotides are TGTGCCAGCAGTTTCGGCGGGGGGAGAAAACTGTTTTTT.

The J gene is TRBJ1-3, the V gene TRBV4-1; 9 nucleotides line up with TRBD1. Germline CDR1 is MGHRA and CDR2 is YSYEKL. This CDR3 comprises 16 residues. V was clipped by 1 base and J by 2 bases; unmatched bases: 3. The chain's CDR3 is CASSQATGGAGNTIYF. The CDR3 DNA follows: TGCGCCAGCAGCCAAGCAACAGGGGGCGCTGGAAACACCATATATTTT.

The rearrangement uses TRBV25-1 and TRBJ1-2; maybe TRBD1 (6 bases). Deletions cut 2 bases from V and 8 bases from J, with 15 bases between. Germline CDR1 MGHDK, CDR2 SYGVNS. The CDR3 covers 14 residues. The CDR3 protein is CASSEAVQGGGYTF. In DNA form, the CDR3 reads TGTGCCAGCAGTGAAGCAGTACAGGGCGGGGGCTACACCTTC.

The rearrangement uses TRBV12-3 or TRBV12-4 and TRBJ1-2; D remains unclear. The CDR3 sequence is 12 residues long. V was trimmed by 1 base and J by 5 bases, leaving 5 bases between them. This CDR3 is CASSLGVYGYTF. The CDR3 bases are TGTGCCAGCAGTTTAGGAGTTTATGGCTACACCTTC.

The V and J genes are TRBV30 and TRBJ1-1; 8 positions agree with TRBD1. This CDR3 contains 13 residues. Germline V gene data show CDR1 as GTSNPN and CDR2 as SVGIG (reference sequence). V shed 6 bases, J shed 4 bases, and the junction held 7 bases outside the gene matches. The CDR3 sequence is CACRGQTTTEAFF. The CDR3 coding sequence is TGTGCCTGCAGGGGGCAGACGACCACTGAAGCTTTCTTT.

The chain links TRBV7-8 to TRBJ1-4; 8 nucleotides agree with TRBD1. Germline V gene sequence: CDR1 SGHVS, CDR2 FQNEAQ. The CDR3 has 15 amino acids. Trimming removed 5 bases from V and 8 bases from J; junction bases left unmatched: 10. The CDR3 DNA reads TGTGCCAGCAGCGTCGGACAGGGATGGGTCGAAAAACTGTTTTTT. It is translated as CASSVGQGWVEKLFF.

Turning to this clone: The junction does not match germline at one end; this may be a read error. CDR3 residues: CASRLSGTGVVNTEAFF. The CDR3 DNA follows: TGTGCCAGCCGCTTATCCGGGACAGGGGTTGTGAACACTGAAGCTTTCTTT. The chain has TRBV7-8 and TRBJ1-1, with TRBD1 identical over 10 bases. CDR3 length: 17 residues. Looked up from germline, CDR1 is SGHVS and CDR2 is FQNEAQ.

The CDR3 sequence is CASTGGVFYEQYF. CDR3 coding DNA: TGTGCCAGCACAGGGGGCGTCTTCTACGAGCAGTACTTC. V usage is TRBV2 and J usage is TRBJ2-7, with TRBD1 matching over 8 bases. The CDR3 spans 13 residues. Trimming took 7 bases from V and 3 from J; bases not matched to a gene: 5. The germline V gene encodes CDR1 SNHLY and CDR2 FYNNEI.

The rearrangement links TRBV30 to TRBJ1-6; TRBD1 might be the D (5 bases). Germline V lookup: CDR1 GTSNPN, CDR2 SVGIG (reference sequence). This CDR3 comprises 14 residues. Between the trimmed V and J ends, which lost 7 bases and 0 bases, there was a span of 10 bases. The CDR3 nucleotides read TGTGCCTTGACAGAGAGCTCCTATAATTCACCCCTCCACTTT. The encoded protein is CALTESSYNSPLHF. Based on the CDR3 plus reference TRBV30 and TRBJ1-6, the full variable domain is SQTIHQWPATLVQPVGSPLSLECTVEGTSNPNLYWYRQAAGRGLQLLFYSVGIGQISSEVPQNLSASRPQDRQFILSSKKLLLSDSGFYLCALTESSYNSPLHFGNGTRLTVT.

This clone has just one count. The rearrangement uses TRBV11-3 and TRBJ2-3; 9 bases are a match to TRBD1. Germline CDR1 reads SGHNT; CDR2 reads YENEEA. V lost 5 bases and J lost 5; bases outside the gene matches: 8. The CDR3 extends over 15 amino acids. The CDR3 is CASSPGDRAIDTQYF. The CDR3 DNA is TGTGCCAGCAGCCCCGGGGACAGGGCGATAGATACGCAGTATTTT.

The V and J genes are TRBV24-1 and TRBJ2-5; 9 bases align to TRBD2. Germline CDR1 KGHDR, CDR2 SFDVKD. The CDR3 sequence is 17 residues long. The J segment lost 3 bases and the V segment lost 5 bases, leaving 12 bases of the junction unmatched. The CDR3 region is CATSAAPGTSMEETQYF. The CDR3 coding sequence is TGTGCCACCAGTGCCGCTCCCGGGACTAGCATGGAAGAGACCCAGTACTTC.

The chain recombines TRBV5-8 with TRBJ1-4, with 9 bases identical to TRBD1. This CDR3 is 15 amino acids long. CDR1 is SGHTS and CDR2 is YDEGEE in the germline V gene. With V trimmed by 4 bases and J by 7 bases, 8 bases remained unmatched. The CDR3 DNA reads as TGTGCCAGCAGCCATCCGGACAGGGGAGGTGAAAAACTGTTTTTT. Translating gives CASSHPDRGGEKLFF.

This rearrangement joins TRBV19 to TRBJ2-7, with a weak D call TRBD1 (5 bases). Germline CDR1 is LNHDA and CDR2 is SQIVND (reference sequence). The CDR3 has 13 amino acids. V lost 3 bases, J lost 7 bases, and 13 bases lay in between. This CDR3 reads CASSMVGVLEQYF. The DNA for the CDR3 is TGTGCCAGTAGTATGGTAGGGGTCTTGGAGCAGTACTTC. Complete variable domain (other parts from reference TRBV19 and TRBJ2-7): DGGITQSPKYLFRKEGQNVTLSCEQNLNHDAMYWYRQDPGQGLRLIYYSQIVNDFQKGDIAEGYSVSREKKESFPLTVTSAQKNPTAFYLCASSMVGVLEQYFGPGTRLTVT.

This CDR3 is CASSYSDRVVETQYF. The CDR3 DNA is TGTGCCAGCAGTTACTCCGACAGGGTCGTCGAGACCCAGTACTTC. The rearrangement uses TRBV6-2 or TRBV6-3 and TRBJ2-5; 7 bases align to TRBD1. V dropped 0 bases and J dropped 5; count of bases not matched to a gene: 6. CDR3 size: 15 residues. The germline V gene encodes CDR1 MNHEY and CDR2 SVGEGT.

A single count supports this clone. This chain links TRBV7-2 with TRBJ2-1; D gene ambiguous. The V end was cut by 1 base, the J end by 0 bases, with 7 bases between. Looked up from germline, CDR1 is SGHTA and CDR2 is FQGNSA. This CDR3 is 15 amino acids long. CDR3 DNA sequence: TGTGCCAGCAGCTTAGACAGAAGCTCCTACAATGAGCAGTTCTTC. This codes for CASSLDRSSYNEQFF.

This clone was recorded only once. The chain couples TRBV5-5 to TRBJ2-3; tentative D call: TRBD1 (6 bases). There are 14 residues in the CDR3. From germline, CDR1 is SGHKS and CDR2 YYEKEE (reference sequence). The germline V and J ends were trimmed by 0 bases and 4 bases, with 9 bases remaining between them. The CDR3 DNA is TGTGCCAGCAGCTTGGGTTCAGGGGCAGATACGCAGTATTTT. It translates to CASSLGSGADTQYF. Using reference TRBV5-5 and TRBJ2-3 for the parts outside the CDR3, the full variable domain is DAGVTQSPTHLIKTRGQQVTLRCSPISGHKSVSWYQQVLGQGPQFIFQYYEKEERGRGNFPDRFSARQFPNYSSELNVNALLLGDSALYLCASSLGSGADTQYFGPGTRLTVL.

V is TRBV29-1 and J is TRBJ2-7; D gene ambiguous. From germline, CDR1 is SQVTM and CDR2 ANQGSEA. V was pared by 3 bases and J by 6 bases, with 12 bases between. This CDR3 comprises 12 residues. DNA for the CDR3: TGCAGCGTTGATTCCCTAACCGGCGAGCAGTACTTC. This gives the protein CSVDSLTGEQYF.

This chain connects TRBV29-1 to TRBJ1-1; D gene unclear. This CDR3 comprises 12 residues. Trimming stripped 0 bases from V and 7 bases from J, with 9 bases between. Per the germline V gene, CDR1 is SQVTM and CDR2 is ANQGSEA. The CDR3 nucleotides are TGCAGCGTTGAAGAAGCCTCGGTTGAAGCTTTCTTT. It translates to CSVEEASVEAFF. The whole variable domain, remainder taken from reference TRBV29-1 and TRBJ1-1, is SAVISQKPSRDICQRGTSLTIQCQVDSQVTMMFWYRQQPGQSLTLIATANQGSEATYESGFVIDKFPISRPNLTFSTLTVSNMSPEDSSIYLCSVEEASVEAFFGQGTRLTVV.

The rearrangement joins TRBV5-6 to TRBJ1-3, with TRBD1 as a possible D gene (6 bases). Germline V gene lookup returns CDR1 SGHDT and CDR2 YYEEEE. The length of the CDR3 is 15 residues. V lost 5 bases, J lost 4 bases, and 16 bases lay in between. CDR3 bases: TGTGCCAGCAGTGCGGACAGAGTGGGGGGAAACACCATATATTTT. Residues: CASSADRVGGNTIYF.